This TCR beta chain was found in a study of blood T cell repertoires in COVID-19. As originally analysed: From reference gene primer amplification, estimates of nucleated cell counts were derived. Clones were sequenced by immunoSEQ multiplex PCR, and TCRdb holds only the in-frame ones, with some missing. For V, J and clone size, that table is used; D and trimming come from the DNA. The data hold 150,000 to 200,000 clones, with approximately 86% observed a single time. Germline values: CDR1 SGHKS, CDR2 YYEKEE (reference sequence). J was trimmed by 0 bases and V by 0 bases; bases with no gene match: 7. The CDR3 runs to 17 residues.

Sequencing input: peripheral blood. The chain couples TRBV5-5 to TRBJ2-3, with 7 bases aligning to TRBD1. The receptor comes from a man aged 55 to 69 with acute or convalescent COVID-19. CDR3 DNA sequence: TGTGCCAGCAGCTTGGATGGGACAGTAATTAGCACAGATACGCAGTATTTT. Amino acids: CASSLDGTVISTDTQYF.